This entry concerns a single TCR beta chain. Frequency indicates this clonotype is medium-sized (0.01 to 0.1%); no count is kept. The antigen this receptor binds is unknown. The data are from a study of T cell clusters in autoimmune cytopenias (dated by TCRdb to between 2018 and 2020). About the full investigation: Per sample, TRB sequencing gave a median depth of roughly 56,000 reads and a median of approximately 2,500 distinct TRB clonotypes. The study was designed to test whether a disease-specific immune repertoire signature usable as a blood-based biomarker is carried by autoimmune cytopenia patients. TRB and IGH repertoires from peripheral blood were sequenced in autoimmune cytopenia patients at active disease and during treatment follow-up, with healthy, CLL and autoimmune hepatitis controls included alongside.

TRB rearrangements were amplified by multiplex PCR following a touch-down protocol, with the TRB-A and TRB-B primer pools mixed in one tube. Illumina adapters and sample indices were attached to the amplicons through two consecutive PCR reactions using Phusion HS II polymerase. The amplicons were gel-purified using the NucleoSpin Gel and PCR Clean-up kit, after which quantification was performed by Qubit and quality was checked on an Agilent 2100 Bioanalyzer. Sequencing of the libraries was performed on an Illumina MiSeq with 600-cycle, single-indexed, paired-end runs. For the original study's pipeline: MiXCR version 2.1.12, together with the default MiXCR reference library, was used to align and assemble the TRB reads. A clone was defined by each unique CDR3 nucleotide sequence, and the analysis included only productive sequences supported by at least two reads. Repertoire diversity was assessed by alpha-parameterized diversity profiles (alpha 0 to 5), including Shannon (alpha 1) and Simpson (alpha 2) indices, computed with an R script. The tcR package was used to compute combinatorial TRB VJ usage, which was then compared between cohorts by principal component analysis with ade4. GLIPH was used to cluster TCRbeta CDR3s in pairs of cohorts matched for age and read depth, and a Wilcoxon test was used to compare cluster frequencies. After the reads were reprocessed by TCRdb, one entry was made per CDR3 protein sequence, with no DNA. The authors' filters were not applied to this entry. This sample's listing comprises more than 2,000 distinct CDR3 sequences. The leading ten clones occupy roughly 6.4% of the sample.

TRB amplification used approximately 250 ng of peripheral blood genomic DNA, some 38,000 genome equivalents, per sample. The study at large found these results: A lack of physiological T cell clusters in primary autoimmune cytopenia patients was suggested by GLIPH, as 51 clusters were found to be exclusive to healthy donors versus 15 to 20 exclusive to patients. In the comparison of secondary cytopenia with CLL, the cluster-lack signature was not observed, apparently because the dominant lymphoma-associated repertoire masked the signature. TRB repertoire shifts, with less even repertoires in secondary cytopenia and CLL, mostly reflected lymphoma bias rather than autoimmunity. Compared with active autoimmune hepatitis patients, healthy donors had almost three times as many exclusive TRB clusters, a finding consistent with an autoimmunity-wide signature. The T cell clusters were defined only in silico, and the functional role of the clusters still needed to be validated experimentally.

The germline V gene encodes CDR1 SGHTA and CDR2 FQGNSA. The CDR3 runs 15 residues from the cysteine to the phenylalanine. No DNA is given. Sequencing was carried out using peripheral blood. This TCR came from a human donor with an autoimmune cytopenia or autoimmune hepatitis (not recorded which). The V and J segments used are TRBV7-2 and TRBJ2-1; there is no DNA to check the TCRdb D call of TRBD2. This receptor has the CDR3 CASSRGTPAYNEQFF.